Shown below are 28 T cell receptor beta chains from a single sample sequenced in a study of T cell repertoires in cytomegalovirus infection. TCRdb called the reads again in MiXCR, with one record for every CDR3 protein. The repertoire has over 300,000 distinct CDR3 sequences, 9% to 9.5% of them found once; the top ten carry around 4.5%. The sequenced sample consisted of PBMCs. Receptor source: a human donor in good health (CMV status not recorded). Some clones in this sample may be carry-over from other donors' samples.

This clonotype occurred a few times. This chain links TRBV11-2 with TRBJ1-5; D is ambiguous. Germline V gene data show CDR1 as SGHAT and CDR2 as FQNNGV. The CDR3 consists of 14 residues. Trimming removed 5 bases at V and 0 bases at J, with 8 bases between. CDR3 sequence reads: CASSPINSNQPQHF. In DNA form, the CDR3 reads TGTGCCAGCAGCCCCATTAATAGCAATCAGCCCCAGCATTTT.

The chain has TRBV11-2 and TRBJ1-1; no reliable D call. The ends were cut back, 4 bases at V and 5 bases at J, with 11 bases in the middle. The CDR3 spans 13 residues. The germline V gene has CDR1 SGHAT and CDR2 FQNNGV. CDR3 DNA sequence: TGTGCCAGCAGCTCCTTAGAGAGAACTGAAGCTTTCTTT. Protein sequence: CASSSLERTEAFF.

The chain combines TRBV19 with TRBJ2-1, with D perhaps given as TRBD1 or TRBD2 (6 bases each). This CDR3 is 15 amino acids long. V dropped 1 base and J dropped 1 base, with 8 bases sitting between them. Germline V lookup: CDR1 LNHDA, CDR2 SQIVND (reference sequence). The CDR3 bases are TGTGCCAGTAGTATAGGAGGGGGGTCCTACAATGAGCAGTTCTTC. It codes for CASSIGGGSYNEQFF.

This clonotype has more than one count but fewer than ten. V gene TRBV12-3 or TRBV12-4 combines with J gene TRBJ2-2; D remains unclear. Trimming shortened V by 5 bases and J by 3 bases, and 13 bases separated the two germline ends. This CDR3 region has 15 residues. The CDR3 loop is CASSIPRMDTGELFF. In DNA, the CDR3 is TGTGCCAGCAGTATTCCCAGGATGGACACCGGGGAGCTGTTTTTT.

This rearrangement joins TRBV28 to TRBJ2-7, with 8 bases matching TRBD1. V shed 8 bases, J shed 7 bases, and the junction held 10 bases outside the gene matches. The CDR3 length is 13 residues. From germline, CDR1 is MDHEN and CDR2 SYDVKM. The CDR3 is CASGETGVVEQYF. The CDR3, as DNA: TGTGCCAGCGGGGAGACAGGGGTGGTTGAGCAGTACTTC.

A word on this clonotype: A junction end diverges from the germline sequence, so it may reflect a read error. J is TRBJ2-1 and V is TRBV6-2 or TRBV6-3; D is uncertain. Germline V CDR1 and CDR2: MNHEY, SVGEGT. The CDR3 has 14 amino acids. The CDR3 DNA is TGTCCCAGCAGTTACTCAAGCTCCTACAATGAGCAGTTCTTC. Its protein product is CPSSYSSSYNEQFF.

Only a few counts were recorded for this clonotype. The chain is built from TRBV28 and TRBJ2-7; TRBD1 is a possible D gene (6 bases). Germline loops: CDR1 MDHEN, CDR2 SYDVKM. V was clipped by 2 bases and J by 6 bases, with 17 bases between them. The CDR3 contains 15 residues. The CDR3 sequence: CASSLPRETGPEQYF. CDR3 sequence (DNA): TGTGCCAGCAGTTTACCCCGAGAGACAGGACCCGAGCAGTACTTC.

About this clonotype itself: This may stem from a read error, because a much larger clone lies one nucleotide away. The chain carries TRBV12-3 or TRBV12-4 and TRBJ1-1; a possible D gene is TRBD1 (5 bases). The CDR3 covers 13 residues. CDR3 region: CAGSKQVYTEAFF. The CDR3 DNA reads TGTGCCGGCAGCAAACAGGTTTACACTGAAGCTTTCTTT.

This clonotype was seen many times. The chain joins TRBV6-2 or TRBV6-3 to TRBJ2-1, with 7 nucleotides matching TRBD2. CDR1 is MNHEY, CDR2 SVGEGT, per germline. The CDR3 totals 17 residues. J gave up 4 bases and V 3 bases, and 12 bases lay outside the gene matches. The CDR3 is CASSYSPPSGIYNEQFF. Here the CDR3 DNA reads TGTGCCAGCAGTTATTCCCCCCCTAGCGGAATTTACAATGAGCAGTTCTTC.

Many counts were recorded for this clonotype. The CDR3 spells CASSPYRDEFGYTF. As DNA, the CDR3 is TGTGCCAGCTCACCTTACCGGGACGAGTTTGGCTACACCTTC. The gene calls are TRBV18 and TRBJ1-2; tentative D call: TRBD1 (5 bases). The V gene lost 3 bases and the J gene lost 7 bases, with 15 bases spanning the gap. In germline, CDR1 is KGHSH, CDR2 LQKENI. There are 14 residues in the CDR3.

This clonotype came up a few times. The V gene is TRBV6-6, the J gene TRBJ2-3, with 10 bases matching TRBD2. The length of the CDR3 is 16 residues. CDR1 is MNHNY and CDR2 is SVGAGI in the germline V gene (reference sequence). V lost 0 bases, J lost 3 bases, and 3 bases stayed unmatched. CDR3 sequence reads: CASSYSRAGGTDTQYF. As DNA, the CDR3 is TGTGCCAGCAGTTACTCACGAGCGGGGGGGACAGATACGCAGTATTTT.

This chain connects TRBV4-3 to TRBJ2-7; 7 positions match TRBD2. Looked up from germline, CDR1 is LGHNA and CDR2 is YSLEER. This CDR3 contains 14 residues. V lost 4 bases and J lost 4; bases outside the gene matches: 7. The CDR3 region has the DNA TGCGCCAGCAGCCCGGGAGGAGTTGGGTACGAGCAGTACTTC. Amino acid sequence: CASSPGGVGYEQYF.

This clonotype was detected ten times or more. The V gene is TRBV7-2, the J gene TRBJ2-7; a weak D match, TRBD1 (5 bases). This CDR3 is 15 amino acids long. Germline CDR1 is SGHTA and CDR2 is FQGNSA. Between the trimmed V and J ends, which lost 5 bases and 2 bases, there was a span of 16 bases. The CDR3 loop is CASSPGAGSAYEQYF. CDR3 DNA: TGTGCCAGCAGCCCTGGGGCAGGGTCCGCCTACGAGCAGTACTTC. The variable domain in full, completed from reference TRBV7-2 and TRBJ2-7, reads GAGVSQSPSNKVTEKGKDVELRCDPISGHTALYWYRQSLGQGLEFLIYFQGNSAPDKSGLPSDRFSAERTGGSVSTLTIQRTQQEDSAVYLCASSPGAGSAYEQYFGPGTRLTVT.

The gene calls are TRBV19 and TRBJ2-1; 11 bases are a match to TRBD2. The CDR3 has 16 amino acids. Trimming cost V 8 bases and J 1 base; bases outside gene matches: 7. Germline-derived CDR1 and CDR2 are LNHDA and SQIVND (reference sequence). The CDR3, as DNA: TGTGCCAGTGGGGATAGCGGGAGGGTTTCCTACAATGAGCAGTTCTTC. Residues: CASGDSGRVSYNEQFF.

Many counts were recorded for this clonotype. The chain uses TRBV6-5 and TRBJ1-6; D gene unclear. V lost 2 bases to trimming and J lost 0 bases, with 8 bases between them. The CDR3 contains 16 residues. Germline lookup yields CDR1 MNHEY and CDR2 SVGAGI. The CDR3 sequence: CASSYRVSSYNSPLHF. Here the CDR3 DNA reads TGTGCCAGCAGTTACCGGGTTAGCTCCTATAATTCACCCCTCCACTTT.

This clonotype has only a few counts. This rearrangement joins TRBV19 to TRBJ1-5, with D possibly TRBD1 on 5 matching bases. Trimming stripped 7 bases from V and 9 bases from J, with 13 bases between. From germline, CDR1 is LNHDA and CDR2 SQIVND (reference sequence). This CDR3 spans 12 amino acids. This chain's CDR3 is CASKGGVGPQHF. The CDR3, as DNA: TGTGCCAGTAAAGGAGGGGTGGGGCCCCAGCATTTT.

The chain combines TRBV10-3 with TRBJ2-3, with TRBD2 identical over 7 bases. V lost 3 bases, J lost 2 bases, and 5 bases stayed unmatched. CDR1 is ENHRY, CDR2 SYGVKD, per germline. The CDR3 loop spans 15 amino acids. The DNA of the CDR3 is TGTGCCATCAGTGAAGGGACTACCTTCACAGATACGCAGTATTTT. This sequence encodes CAISEGTTFTDTQYF.

This clonotype was seen a handful of times. The chain couples TRBV6-1 to TRBJ2-5; 7 nucleotides match TRBD2. There are 12 residues in the CDR3. J gave up 4 bases and V 8 bases, and 4 bases lay outside the gene matches. Germline V lookup: CDR1 MNHNS, CDR2 SASEGT. The DNA for the CDR3 is TGTGCCAGCGGGAGGGTGGGAGAGACCCAGTACTTC. It codes for CASGRVGETQYF.

This clonotype was picked up many times. This chain connects TRBV28 to TRBJ2-7; no clear D gene. CDR3 length: 11 residues. The V end lost 8 bases, the J end lost 6 bases, and 11 bases lay between the germline ends. CDR1 and CDR2 (germline): MDHEN, SYDVKM. Here the CDR3 reads CASHYRAEQYF. The CDR3 nucleotides are TGTGCCAGCCACTACAGAGCCGAGCAGTACTTC.

V gene TRBV28 combines with J gene TRBJ1-5; TRBD1 is a possible D gene (5 bases). The V end was cut by 4 bases, the J end by 5 bases, with 12 bases between. The CDR3 spans 14 residues. Germline assignment: CDR1 MDHEN and CDR2 SYDVKM. Here the CDR3 reads CASSSPGRHQPQHF. The CDR3 bases are TGTGCCAGCAGTTCACCGGGACGGCATCAGCCCCAGCATTTT. Together with reference TRBV28 and TRBJ1-5, the CDR3 gives the full variable domain: DVKVTQSSRYLVKRTGEKVFLECVQDMDHENMFWYRQDPGLGLRLIYFSYDVKMKEKGDIPEGYSVSREKKERFSLILESASTNQTSMYLCASSSPGRHQPQHFGDGTRLSIL.

This clonotype was found many times. The chain is built from TRBV7-3 and TRBJ1-1; D uncertain. The CDR3 runs to 15 residues. The germline V gene has CDR1 SGHTA and CDR2 FQGTGA. V lost 5 bases, J lost 4 bases, and 17 bases lay in between. The CDR3 loop reads CASSPTPTASTEAFF. The CDR3 nucleotides read TGTGCCAGCAGCCCCACCCCCACAGCGAGCACTGAAGCTTTCTTT.

This clonotype was found many times. The chain joins TRBV7-2 to TRBJ2-3, with TRBD1 identical over 7 bases. The CDR3 spans 14 residues. From germline, CDR1 is SGHTA and CDR2 FQGNSA. The junction had 2 bases not matched to a gene; V was cut back by 3 bases and J by 2 bases. The CDR3 sequence is CASSFDRDTDTQYF. In nucleotides, the CDR3 is TGTGCCAGCAGCTTCGACAGGGACACAGATACGCAGTATTTT.

Ten or more counts support this clonotype. V is TRBV11-2 and J is TRBJ2-2, with D possibly matching TRBD1 (6 bases). Deletions cut 4 bases from V and 2 bases from J, with 11 bases between. Looked up from germline, CDR1 is SGHAT and CDR2 is FQNNGV. The CDR3 contains 15 residues. For the CDR3, the DNA is TGTGCCAGCAGCTACGGGGACATAAACACCGGGGAGCTGTTTTTT. Translation: CASSYGDINTGELFF.

This rearrangement joins TRBV18 to TRBJ1-6; perhaps TRBD1 as D (6 bases). Germline assignment: CDR1 KGHSH and CDR2 LQKENI. Trimming took 3 bases from V and 6 from J, leaving 18 bases between them. The CDR3 loop spans 17 amino acids. CDR3 sequence reads: CASSPSGRTDSNSPLHF. The CDR3 DNA follows: TGTGCCAGCTCACCTTCTGGGCGGACAGATAGTAATTCACCCCTCCACTTT.

V gene TRBV4-2 combines with J gene TRBJ1-5; 9 bases map to TRBD1. The length of the CDR3 is 15 residues. V shed 2 bases, J shed 6 bases, and the junction held 5 bases outside the gene matches. Germline V gives CDR1 LGHNA, CDR2 YNFKEQ. CDR3 region: CASSQTGQGGQPQHF. CDR3 coding DNA: TGTGCCAGCAGCCAAACGGGACAGGGAGGTCAGCCCCAGCATTTT.

This clonotype was recorded a few times. This sequence joins TRBV2 and TRBJ1-2; D gene ambiguous. The V gene lost 1 base and the J gene lost 3 bases, with 6 bases spanning the gap. The germline V gene has CDR1 SNHLY and CDR2 FYNNEI. CDR3 length: 13 residues. The CDR3 sequence: CASSEGEDYGYTF. The CDR3 DNA follows: TGTGCCAGCAGTGAAGGTGAAGACTATGGCTACACCTTC.

This clonotype was counted between two and nine times. This chain connects TRBV7-2 to TRBJ2-1; no reliable D call. Looked up from germline, CDR1 is SGHTA and CDR2 is FQGNSA. Trimming pared 1 base from V and 0 bases from J, leaving 7 bases between. The CDR3 consists of 15 residues. The CDR3 here is CASSLDYRSYNEQFF. The CDR3 region has the DNA TGTGCCAGCAGCTTAGACTACCGCTCCTACAATGAGCAGTTCTTC. The full variable domain, its missing parts supplied by reference TRBV7-2 and TRBJ2-1, is GAGVSQSPSNKVTEKGKDVELRCDPISGHTALYWYRQSLGQGLEFLIYFQGNSAPDKSGLPSDRFSAERTGGSVSTLTIQRTQQEDSAVYLCASSLDYRSYNEQFFGPGTRLTVL.

This clonotype has more than one count but fewer than ten. The chain carries TRBV20-1 and TRBJ1-2; no clear D. Trimming left V 0 bases short and J 3 bases short, with 8 bases between. From germline, CDR1 is DFQATT and CDR2 SNEGSKA (reference sequence). There are 13 residues in the CDR3. Here the CDR3 reads CSARDSIHYGYTF. CDR3 DNA: TGCAGTGCTAGAGATTCCATTCACTATGGCTACACCTTC.